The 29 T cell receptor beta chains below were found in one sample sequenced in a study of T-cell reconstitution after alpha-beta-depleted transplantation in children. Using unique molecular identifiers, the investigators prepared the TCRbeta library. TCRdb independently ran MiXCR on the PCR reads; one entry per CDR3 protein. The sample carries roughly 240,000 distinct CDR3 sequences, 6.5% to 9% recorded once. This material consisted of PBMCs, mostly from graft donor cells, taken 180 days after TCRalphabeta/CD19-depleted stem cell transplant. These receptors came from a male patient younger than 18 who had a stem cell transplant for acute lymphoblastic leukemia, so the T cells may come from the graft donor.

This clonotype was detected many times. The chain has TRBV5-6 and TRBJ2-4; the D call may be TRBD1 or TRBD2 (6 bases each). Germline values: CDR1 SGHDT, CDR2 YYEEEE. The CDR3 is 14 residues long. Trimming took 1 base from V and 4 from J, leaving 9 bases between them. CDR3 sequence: CASSLRGGKNIQYF. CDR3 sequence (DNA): TGTGCCAGCAGCTTGCGAGGGGGGAAAAACATTCAGTACTTC.

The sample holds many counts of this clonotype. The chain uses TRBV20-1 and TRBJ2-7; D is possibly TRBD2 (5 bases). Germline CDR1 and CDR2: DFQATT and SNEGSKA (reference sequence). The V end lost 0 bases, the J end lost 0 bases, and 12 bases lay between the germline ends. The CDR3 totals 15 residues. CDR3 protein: CSARDLLGSSYEQYF. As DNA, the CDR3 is TGCAGTGCTAGAGATCTTCTTGGGAGCTCCTACGAGCAGTACTTC.

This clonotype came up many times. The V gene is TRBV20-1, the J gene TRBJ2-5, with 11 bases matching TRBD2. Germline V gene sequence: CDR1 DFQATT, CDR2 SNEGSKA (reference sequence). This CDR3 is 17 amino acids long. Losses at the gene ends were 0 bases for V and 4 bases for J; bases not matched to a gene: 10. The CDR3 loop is CSARDQLAGAPRETQYF. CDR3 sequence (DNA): TGCAGTGCTAGAGATCAACTAGCGGGGGCCCCGCGAGAGACCCAGTACTTC.

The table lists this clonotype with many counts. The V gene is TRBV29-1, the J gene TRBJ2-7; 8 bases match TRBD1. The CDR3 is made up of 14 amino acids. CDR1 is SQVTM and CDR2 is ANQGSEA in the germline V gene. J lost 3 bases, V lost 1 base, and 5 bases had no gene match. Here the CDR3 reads CSVEAGGDGYEQYF. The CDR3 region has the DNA TGCAGCGTTGAAGCAGGGGGCGATGGCTACGAGCAGTACTTC.

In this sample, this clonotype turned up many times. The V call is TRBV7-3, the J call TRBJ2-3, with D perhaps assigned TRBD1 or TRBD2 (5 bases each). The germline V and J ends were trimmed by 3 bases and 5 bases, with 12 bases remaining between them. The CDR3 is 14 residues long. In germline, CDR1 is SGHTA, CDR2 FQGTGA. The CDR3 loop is CASSLVGVGDTQYF. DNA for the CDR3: TGTGCCAGCAGCTTGGTGGGGGTTGGAGATACGCAGTATTTT.

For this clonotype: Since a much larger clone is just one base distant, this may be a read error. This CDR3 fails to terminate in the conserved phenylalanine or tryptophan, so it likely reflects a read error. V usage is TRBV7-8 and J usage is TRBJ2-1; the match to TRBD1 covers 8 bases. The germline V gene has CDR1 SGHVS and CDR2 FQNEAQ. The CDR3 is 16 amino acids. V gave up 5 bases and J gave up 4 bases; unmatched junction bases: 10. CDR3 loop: CASSPSTGTGYNEQFS. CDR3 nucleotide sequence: TGTGCCAGCAGCCCCTCGACCGGGACAGGTTACAATGAGCAGTTCTCC.

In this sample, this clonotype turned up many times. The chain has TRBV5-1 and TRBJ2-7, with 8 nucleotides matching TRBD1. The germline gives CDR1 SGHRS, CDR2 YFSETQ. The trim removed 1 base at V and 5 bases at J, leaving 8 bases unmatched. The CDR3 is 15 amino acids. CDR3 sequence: CASSLSGQGGNEQYF. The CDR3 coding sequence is TGCGCCAGCAGCTTGAGCGGACAGGGAGGCAACGAGCAGTACTTC.

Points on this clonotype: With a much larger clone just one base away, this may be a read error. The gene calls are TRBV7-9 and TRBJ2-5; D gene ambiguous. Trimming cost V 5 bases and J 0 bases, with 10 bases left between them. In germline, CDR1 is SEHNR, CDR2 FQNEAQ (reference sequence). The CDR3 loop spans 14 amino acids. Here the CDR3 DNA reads TGTGCCAGCAGCCCCGAGCTATACCAAGAGACCCAGTACTTC. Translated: CASSPELYQETQYF.

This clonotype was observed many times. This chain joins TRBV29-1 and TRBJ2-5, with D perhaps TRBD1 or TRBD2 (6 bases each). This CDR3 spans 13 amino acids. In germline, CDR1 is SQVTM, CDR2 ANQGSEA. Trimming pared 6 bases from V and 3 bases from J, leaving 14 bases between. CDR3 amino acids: CSVTGRREETQYF. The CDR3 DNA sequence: TGCAGCGTCACAGGGAGGCGAGAAGAGACCCAGTACTTC. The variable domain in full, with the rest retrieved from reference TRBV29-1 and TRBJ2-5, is SAVISQKPSRDICQRGTSLTIQCQVDSQVTMMFWYRQQPGQSLTLIATANQGSEATYESGFVIDKFPISRPNLTFSTLTVSNMSPEDSSIYLCSVTGRREETQYFGPGTRLLVL.

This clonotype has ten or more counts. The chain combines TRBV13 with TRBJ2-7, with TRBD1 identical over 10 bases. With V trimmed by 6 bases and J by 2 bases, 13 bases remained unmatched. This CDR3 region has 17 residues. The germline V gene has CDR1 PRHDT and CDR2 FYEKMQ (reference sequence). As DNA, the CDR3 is TGTGCCAGCAGAATACAGCCTCCGGGACAGGGGACCTACGAGCAGTACTTC. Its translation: CASRIQPPGQGTYEQYF.

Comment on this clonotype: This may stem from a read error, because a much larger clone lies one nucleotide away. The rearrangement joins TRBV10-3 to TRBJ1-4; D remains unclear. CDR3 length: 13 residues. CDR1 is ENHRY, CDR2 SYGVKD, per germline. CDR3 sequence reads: CAISEPPNERLFF. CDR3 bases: TGTGCCATCAGTGAGCCACCTAATGAAAGACTGTTTTTT.

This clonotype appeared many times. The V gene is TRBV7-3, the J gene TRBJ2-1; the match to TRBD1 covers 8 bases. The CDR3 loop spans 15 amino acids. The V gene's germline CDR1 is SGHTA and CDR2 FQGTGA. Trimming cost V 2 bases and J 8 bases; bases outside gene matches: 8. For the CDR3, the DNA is TGTGCCAGCAGCTTACCCGGGACAGGAAGGGATGAGCAGTTCTTC. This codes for CASSLPGTGRDEQFF.

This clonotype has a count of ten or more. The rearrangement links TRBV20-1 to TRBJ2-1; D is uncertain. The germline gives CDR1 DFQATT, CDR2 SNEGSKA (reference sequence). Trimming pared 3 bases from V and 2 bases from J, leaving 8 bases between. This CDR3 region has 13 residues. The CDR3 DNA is TGCAGTGCTAGGCTGATCCCCTACAATGAGCAGTTCTTC. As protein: CSARLIPYNEQFF.

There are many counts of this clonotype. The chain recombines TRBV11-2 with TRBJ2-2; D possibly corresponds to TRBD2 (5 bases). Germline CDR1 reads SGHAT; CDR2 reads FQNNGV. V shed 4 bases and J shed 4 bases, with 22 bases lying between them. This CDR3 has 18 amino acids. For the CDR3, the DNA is TGTGCCAGCAGCTCCACACTACTAGTTCGTCGGGGCACCGGGGAGCTGTTTTTT. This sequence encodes CASSSTLLVRRGTGELFF.

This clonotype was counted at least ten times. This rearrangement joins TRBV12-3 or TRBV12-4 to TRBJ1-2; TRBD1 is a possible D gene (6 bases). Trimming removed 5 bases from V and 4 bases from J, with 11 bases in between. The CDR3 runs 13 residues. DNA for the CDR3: TGTGCCAGCAGTGGGGGGCTGATCTATGGCTACACCTTC. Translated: CASSGGLIYGYTF.

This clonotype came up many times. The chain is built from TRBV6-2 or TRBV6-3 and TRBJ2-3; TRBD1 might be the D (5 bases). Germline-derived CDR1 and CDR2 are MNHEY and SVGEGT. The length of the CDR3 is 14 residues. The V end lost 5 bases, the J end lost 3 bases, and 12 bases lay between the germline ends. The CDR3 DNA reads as TGTGCCAGCAGTCGGACAAAGGTGACAGATACGCAGTATTTT. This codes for CASSRTKVTDTQYF.

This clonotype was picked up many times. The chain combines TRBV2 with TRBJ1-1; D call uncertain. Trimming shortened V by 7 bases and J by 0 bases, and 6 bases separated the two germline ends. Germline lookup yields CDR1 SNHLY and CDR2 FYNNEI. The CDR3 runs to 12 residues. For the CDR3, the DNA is TGTGCCAGCATGAGGGTGAACACTGAAGCTTTCTTT. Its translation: CASMRVNTEAFF.

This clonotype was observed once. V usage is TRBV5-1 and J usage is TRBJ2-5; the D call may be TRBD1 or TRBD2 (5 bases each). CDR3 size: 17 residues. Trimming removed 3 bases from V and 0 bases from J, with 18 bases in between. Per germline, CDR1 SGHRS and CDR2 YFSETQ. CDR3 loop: CASSWGRPLRDQETQYF. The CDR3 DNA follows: TGCGCCAGCAGCTGGGGACGACCCCTTCGTGACCAAGAGACCCAGTACTTC. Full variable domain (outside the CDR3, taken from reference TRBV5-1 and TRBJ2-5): KAGVTQTPRYLIKTRGQQVTLSCSPISGHRSVSWYQQTPGQGLQFLFEYFSETQRNKGNFPGRFSGRQFSNSRSEMNVSTLELGDSALYLCASSWGRPLRDQETQYFGPGTRLLVL.

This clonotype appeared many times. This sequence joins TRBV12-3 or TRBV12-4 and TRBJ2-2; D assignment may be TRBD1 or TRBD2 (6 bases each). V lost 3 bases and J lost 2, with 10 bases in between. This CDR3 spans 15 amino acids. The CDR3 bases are TGTGCCAGCAGTTTTTTGGGGGGCAACACCGGGGAGCTGTTTTTT. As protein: CASSFLGGNTGELFF.

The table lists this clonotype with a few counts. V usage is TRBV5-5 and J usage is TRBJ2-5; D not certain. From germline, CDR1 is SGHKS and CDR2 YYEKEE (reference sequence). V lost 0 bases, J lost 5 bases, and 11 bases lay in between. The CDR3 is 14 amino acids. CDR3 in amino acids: CASSLVRSGETQYF. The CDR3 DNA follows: TGTGCCAGCAGCTTGGTACGTTCTGGGGAGACCCAGTACTTC. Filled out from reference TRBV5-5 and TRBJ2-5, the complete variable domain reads DAGVTQSPTHLIKTRGQQVTLRCSPISGHKSVSWYQQVLGQGPQFIFQYYEKEERGRGNFPDRFSARQFPNYSSELNVNALLLGDSALYLCASSLVRSGETQYFGPGTRLLVL.

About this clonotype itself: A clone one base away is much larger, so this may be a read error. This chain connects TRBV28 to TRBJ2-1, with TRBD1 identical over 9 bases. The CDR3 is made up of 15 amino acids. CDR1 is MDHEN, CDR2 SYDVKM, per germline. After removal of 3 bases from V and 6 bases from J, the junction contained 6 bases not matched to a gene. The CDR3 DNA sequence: TGTGCCAGCAGTTTCCGGGACAGGGACTTCAATGAGCAGTTCTTC. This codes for CASSFRDRDFNEQFF.

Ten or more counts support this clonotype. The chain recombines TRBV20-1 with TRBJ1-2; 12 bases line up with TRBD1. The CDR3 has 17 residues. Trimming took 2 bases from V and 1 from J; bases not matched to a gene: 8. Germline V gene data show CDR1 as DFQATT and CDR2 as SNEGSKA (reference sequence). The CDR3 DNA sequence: TGCAGTGCTAGAACCCCCGGGACAGGGGGCAGTAACTATGGCTACACCTTC. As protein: CSARTPGTGGSNYGYTF.

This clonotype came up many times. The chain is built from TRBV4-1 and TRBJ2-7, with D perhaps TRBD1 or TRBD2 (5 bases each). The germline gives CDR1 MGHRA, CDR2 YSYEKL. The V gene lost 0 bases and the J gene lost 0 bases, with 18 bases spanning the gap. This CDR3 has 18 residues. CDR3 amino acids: CASSQDVLEGKNSYEQYF. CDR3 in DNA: TGCGCCAGCAGCCAAGATGTGCTAGAGGGGAAAAACTCCTACGAGCAGTACTTC.

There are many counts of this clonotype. CDR3 region: CSVEGTYPYGYTF. The CDR3 DNA reads TGCAGCGTTGAAGGGACTTACCCTTATGGCTACACCTTC. The chain couples TRBV29-1 to TRBJ1-2; no clear D gene. The CDR3 has 13 amino acids. Germline V gene data show CDR1 as SQVTM and CDR2 as ANQGSEA. Trimming took off 1 base at V and 5 bases at J, with 11 bases between the two ends.

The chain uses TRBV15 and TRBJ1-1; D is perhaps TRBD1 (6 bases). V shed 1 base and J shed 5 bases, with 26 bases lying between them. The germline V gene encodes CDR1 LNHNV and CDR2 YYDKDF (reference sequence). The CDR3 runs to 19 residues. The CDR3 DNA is TGTGCCACCAGCAGAGGTCTCCGGGGGGGCGCATCGTTGGAGACTGAAGCTTTCTTT. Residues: CATSRGLRGGASLETEAFF.

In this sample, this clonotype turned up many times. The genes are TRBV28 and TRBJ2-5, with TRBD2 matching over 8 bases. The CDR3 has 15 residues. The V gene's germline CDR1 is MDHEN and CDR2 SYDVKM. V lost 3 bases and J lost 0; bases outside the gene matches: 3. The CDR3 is CASSFGTRDQETQYF. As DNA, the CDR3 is TGTGCCAGCAGTTTTGGGACTAGGGACCAAGAGACCCAGTACTTC. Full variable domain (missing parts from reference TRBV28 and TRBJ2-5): DVKVTQSSRYLVKRTGEKVFLECVQDMDHENMFWYRQDPGLGLRLIYFSYDVKMKEKGDIPEGYSVSREKKERFSLILESASTNQTSMYLCASSFGTRDQETQYFGPGTRLLVL.

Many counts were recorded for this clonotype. CDR3 sequence (DNA): TGTGCCAGCAGCCACCACGGACAGGGATGGACAGATACGCAGTATTTT. As protein: CASSHHGQGWTDTQYF. This chain links TRBV14 with TRBJ2-3, with TRBD1 matching over 8 bases. This CDR3 contains 16 residues. The V gene end was trimmed by 3 bases and the J gene end by 3 bases; junction bases not matched to a gene: 8. CDR1 and CDR2 from the germline V gene are SGHDN and FVKESK. Drawing the rest from reference TRBV14 and TRBJ2-3, the complete variable domain is EAGVTQFPSHSVIEKGQTVTLRCDPISGHDNLYWYRRVMGKEIKFLLHFVKESKQDESGMPNNRFLAERTGGTYSTLKVQPAELEDSGVYFCASSHHGQGWTDTQYFGPGTRLTVL.

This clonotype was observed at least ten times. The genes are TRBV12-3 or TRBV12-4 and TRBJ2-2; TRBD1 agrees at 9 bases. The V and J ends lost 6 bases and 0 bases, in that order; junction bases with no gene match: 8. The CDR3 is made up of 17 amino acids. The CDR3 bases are TGTGCCAGCAGCAAGGGACAGGGAAGGACGAACACCGGGGAGCTGTTTTTT. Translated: CASSKGQGRTNTGELFF.

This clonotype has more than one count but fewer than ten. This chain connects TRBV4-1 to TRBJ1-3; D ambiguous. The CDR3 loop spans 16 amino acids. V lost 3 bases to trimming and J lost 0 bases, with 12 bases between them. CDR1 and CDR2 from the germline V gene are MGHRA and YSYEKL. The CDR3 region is CASSQNYRYSGNTIYF. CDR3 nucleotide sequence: TGCGCCAGCAGCCAGAATTACAGATACTCTGGAAACACCATATATTTT.